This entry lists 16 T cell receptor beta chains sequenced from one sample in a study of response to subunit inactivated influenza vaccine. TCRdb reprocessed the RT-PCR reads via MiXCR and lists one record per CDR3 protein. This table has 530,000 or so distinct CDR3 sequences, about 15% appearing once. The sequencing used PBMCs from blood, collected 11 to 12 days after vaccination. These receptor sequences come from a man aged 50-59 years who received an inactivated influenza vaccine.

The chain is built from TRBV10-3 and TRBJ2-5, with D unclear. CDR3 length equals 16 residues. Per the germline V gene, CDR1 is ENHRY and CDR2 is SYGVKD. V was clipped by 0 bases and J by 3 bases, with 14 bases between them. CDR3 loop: CAISESKRAPEETQYF. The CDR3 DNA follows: TGTGCCATCAGTGAGTCTAAAAGGGCTCCGGAAGAGACCCAGTACTTC.

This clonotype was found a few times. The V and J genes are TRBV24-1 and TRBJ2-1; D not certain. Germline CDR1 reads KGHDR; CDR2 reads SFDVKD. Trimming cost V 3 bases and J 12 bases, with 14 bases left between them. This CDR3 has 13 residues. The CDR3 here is CATSDPMVPGQFF. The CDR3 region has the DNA TGTGCCACCAGTGATCCTATGGTGCCGGGGCAGTTCTTC.

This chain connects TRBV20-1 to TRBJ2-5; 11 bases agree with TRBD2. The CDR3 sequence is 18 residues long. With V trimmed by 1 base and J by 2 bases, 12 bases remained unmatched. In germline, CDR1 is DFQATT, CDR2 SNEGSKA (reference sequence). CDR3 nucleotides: TGCAGTGCTAGAGGGGTCCGCCTAGCGGGGGGCGAGCAAGAGACCCAGTACTTC. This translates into CSARGVRLAGGEQETQYF.

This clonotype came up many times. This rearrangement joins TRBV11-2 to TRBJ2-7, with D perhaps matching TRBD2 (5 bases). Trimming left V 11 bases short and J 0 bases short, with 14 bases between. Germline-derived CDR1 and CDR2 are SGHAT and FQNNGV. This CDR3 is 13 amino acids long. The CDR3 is CARLAEGSYEQYF. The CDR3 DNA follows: TGTGCCCGACTGGCAGAGGGCTCCTACGAGCAGTACTTC.

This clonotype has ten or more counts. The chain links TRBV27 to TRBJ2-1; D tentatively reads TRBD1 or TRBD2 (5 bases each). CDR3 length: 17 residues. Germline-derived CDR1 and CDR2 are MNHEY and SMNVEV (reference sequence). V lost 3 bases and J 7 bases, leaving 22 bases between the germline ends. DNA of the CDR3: TGTGCCAGCAGTTTTGTCACGGGCCGCCCAGGGACGAATGAGCAGTTCTTC. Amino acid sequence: CASSFVTGRPGTNEQFF.

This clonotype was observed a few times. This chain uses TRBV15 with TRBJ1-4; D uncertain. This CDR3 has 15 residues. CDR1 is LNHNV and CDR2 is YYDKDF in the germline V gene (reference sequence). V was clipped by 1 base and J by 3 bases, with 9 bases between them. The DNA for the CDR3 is TGTGCCACCAGCAGAGGAAAGGGTCCTAATGAAAAACTGTTTTTT. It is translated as CATSRGKGPNEKLFF.

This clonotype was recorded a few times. The CDR3 spells CASSQWGFAEAFF. DNA of the CDR3: TGCGCCAGCAGCCAATGGGGTTTCGCTGAAGCTTTCTTT. V and J are TRBV4-1 and TRBJ1-1; D is uncertain. V was trimmed by 2 bases and J by 6 bases, leaving 10 bases between them. Germline-derived CDR1 and CDR2 are MGHRA and YSYEKL. This CDR3 region has 13 residues.

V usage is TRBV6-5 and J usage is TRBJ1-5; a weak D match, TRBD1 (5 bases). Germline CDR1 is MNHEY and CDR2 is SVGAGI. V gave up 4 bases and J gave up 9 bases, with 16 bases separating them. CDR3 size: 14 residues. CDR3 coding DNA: TGTGCCAGCAGTTCCGGACACGCAGGATGGCCCCAGCATTTT. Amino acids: CASSSGHAGWPQHF.

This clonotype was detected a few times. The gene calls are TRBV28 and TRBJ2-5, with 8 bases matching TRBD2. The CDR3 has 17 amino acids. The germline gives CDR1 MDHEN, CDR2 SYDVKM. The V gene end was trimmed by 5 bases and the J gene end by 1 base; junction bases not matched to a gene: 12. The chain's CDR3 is CASSVLGRGASQETQYF. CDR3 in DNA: TGTGCCAGCAGTGTCCTGGGGCGGGGGGCCTCCCAAGAGACCCAGTACTTC.

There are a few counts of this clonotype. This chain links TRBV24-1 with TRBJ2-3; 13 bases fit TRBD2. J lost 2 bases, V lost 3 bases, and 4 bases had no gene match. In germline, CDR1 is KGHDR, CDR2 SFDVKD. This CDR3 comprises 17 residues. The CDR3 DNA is TGTGCCACCAGTGATGCCGGACTAGCGGGGGTCACAGATACGCAGTATTTT. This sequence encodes CATSDAGLAGVTDTQYF.

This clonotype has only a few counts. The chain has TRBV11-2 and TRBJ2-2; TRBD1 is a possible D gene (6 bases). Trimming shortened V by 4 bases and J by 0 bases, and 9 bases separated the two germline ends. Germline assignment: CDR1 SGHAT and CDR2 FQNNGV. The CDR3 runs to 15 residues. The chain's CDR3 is CASSWGQSNTGELFF. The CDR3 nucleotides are TGTGCCAGCAGCTGGGGGCAGTCGAACACCGGGGAGCTGTTTTTT.

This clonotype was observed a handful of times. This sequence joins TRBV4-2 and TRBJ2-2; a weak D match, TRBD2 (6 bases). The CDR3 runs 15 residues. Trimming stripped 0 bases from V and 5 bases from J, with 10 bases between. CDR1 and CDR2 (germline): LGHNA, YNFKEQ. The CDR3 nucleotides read TGTGCCAGCAGCCAAGATTACGCGGGAACCGGGGAGCTGTTTTTT. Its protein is CASSQDYAGTGELFF.

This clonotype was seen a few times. CDR3 residues: CASSQDLWGARTFNGYTF. For the CDR3, the DNA is TGCGCCAGCAGCCAAGATCTCTGGGGCGCGCGGACCTTCAATGGCTACACCTTC. The V and J genes are TRBV4-1 and TRBJ1-2; a possible D gene is TRBD1 (5 bases). Trimming removed 0 bases at V and 6 bases at J, with 23 bases between. Per germline, CDR1 MGHRA and CDR2 YSYEKL. The CDR3 sequence is 18 residues long.

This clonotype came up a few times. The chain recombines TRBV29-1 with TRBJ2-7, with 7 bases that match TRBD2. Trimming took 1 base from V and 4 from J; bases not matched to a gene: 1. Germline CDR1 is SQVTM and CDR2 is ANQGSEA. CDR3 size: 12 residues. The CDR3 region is CSVEGGGYEQYF. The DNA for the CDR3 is TGCAGCGTTGAAGGGGGGGGGTACGAGCAGTACTTC.

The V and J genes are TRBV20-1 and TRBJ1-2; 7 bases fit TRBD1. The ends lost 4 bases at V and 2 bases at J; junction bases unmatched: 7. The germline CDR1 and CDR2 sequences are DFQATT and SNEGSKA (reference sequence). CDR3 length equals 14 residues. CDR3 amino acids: CSATERGPNYGYTF. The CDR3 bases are TGCAGTGCTACTGAAAGGGGGCCGAACTATGGCTACACCTTC.

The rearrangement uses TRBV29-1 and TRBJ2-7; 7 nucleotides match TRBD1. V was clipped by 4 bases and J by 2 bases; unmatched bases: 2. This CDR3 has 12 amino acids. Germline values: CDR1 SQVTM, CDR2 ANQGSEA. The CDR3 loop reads CSVARGPYEQYF. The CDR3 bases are TGCAGCGTTGCAAGGGGGCCCTACGAGCAGTACTTC.